Given below is one T cell receptor beta chain in context. Its antigen is not yet known. Within one base of it there is no much larger clone, and no base qualities were kept. CDR3 length: 13 amino acids, cysteine to phenylalanine. The kept DNA is CDR3 alone, 39 bases in frame from the first base. Here V drops 3 bases and J drops 7 bases, and the junction holds 3 bases not matched to any gene. The germline V gene specifies MGHRA as CDR1 and YSYEKL as CDR2. Collaborating institutions collected whole blood in K2EDTA tubes following their own protocols. For TCRbeta analysis, collaborator samples were shipped as frozen whole blood, as isolated PBMCs, or as DNA extracted from either sample type. The immunoSEQ Assay, a bias-controlled multiplex PCR, was used to amplify TCRbeta CDR3 regions from genomic DNA. Processing in the source paper ran as follows. Within the assay, amplification of reference gene primers was used to estimate how many nucleated cells each sample contained. Sequence reads were collapsed and filtered to measure the absolute abundance of every unique TCRbeta CDR3 rearrangement. For each sample, productive Simpson clonality was calculated as the square root of Simpson's diversity index across productive rearrangements. Not all clones reach the TCRdb copy of this immuneACCESS table, which keeps in-frame sequences only. Checked studies attribute under half of the gap to unresolved V genes and leave the rest unexplained. The V and J calls and clone size are taken from that table; D and trimming were inferred from the DNA. This sample comprises under 75,000 clones, 80% to 90% of them detected only once. The leading ten clones occupy approximately 2.7% of the sample.

This record comes from a study of blood T cell repertoires in COVID-19 (dated by TCRdb to 2018 to 2021). Regarding the research as a whole: Collaborator samples came from the United States, Italy and Spain and covered acute and convalescent phases of COVID-19. Where available, HLA class I and class II types were obtained from metadata supplied by the sample provider rather than from assay-based typing. The material from the prospective study consisted of cDNA or gDNA derived from T cells, B-cell-depleted T cells, or PBMCs. The repertoires were released in a freely available public database intended as a resource for research on the immune response to SARS-CoV-2. Samples came from the ongoing ImmuneRACE study (first 160 participants) plus 1,254 subjects from 6 global collaborators. Deeply sampled blood TCRbeta repertoires from subjects exposed to, actively infected with, or recovered from COVID-19 were included in the dataset. Sample metadata almost always included a de-identified subject ID, COVID-19 status, age in years and sex. On the study overall, not on this receptor specifically: How much clinical and demographic metadata was included differed by source and by participant, and the metadata was provided uncurated.

Sequenced sample: peripheral blood. The V and J segments used are TRBV4-1 and TRBJ1-5, with 7 middle bases fitting TRBD1. The receptor was derived from a man aged 50 to 59 with acute or convalescent COVID-19. The DNA sequence reads TGCGCCAGCAGCCAGCAGGGGGGACAGCCCCAGCATTTT. It codes for CASSQQGGQPQHF.